The present TCR beta chain was sequenced within a study of T cell responses to AZD1222 COVID-19 vaccine. Some clones are missing from TCRdb's copy, which holds only in-frame ones; the method was immunoSEQ multiplex PCR. This repertoire shows 150,000 to 200,000 clones, 85% to 95% found once; its top ten account for roughly 1.3%. Comment on this clone: The antigen remains unidentified.

Study-wide points: There were vaccine-associated CD4 TCRs across spike, dominant at 160-218 and 743-854. Every sample of the repertoires postdated the peak T cell response.

The ends were cut back, 6 bases at V and 2 bases at J, with 11 bases in the middle. The CDR3 runs to 13 residues. Germline loops: CDR1 LGHDT, CDR2 YNNKEL (reference sequence). The V gene is TRBV3-1 (or the pseudogene TRBV3-2), the J gene TRBJ2-7; D remains unclear. The TCR comes from an adult in good health. Sequencing used peripheral blood, obtained on day 0 of AZD1222 vaccination. As DNA, the CDR3 is TGTGCCAGCAGACCTCTTGGAACCTACGAGCAGTACTTC. Amino acid sequence: CASRPLGTYEQYF.